What follows are 19 T cell receptor beta chains derived from one specimen sequenced in a study of beta chain features in type 1 diabetes. The whole isolated RNA underwent reverse transcription, so sequencing captured expressed TCRB transcripts. Produced via immunoSEQ multiplex PCR; TCRdb's table is partial and in-frame only. The table has approximately 340,000 clones, roughly 16% seen once. Sequencing was performed on naive CD4+ T cells from blood. The receptors derive from a woman aged 18 to 35 in good health.

The sample holds a few counts of this clone. The CDR3 reads CASSLGGVPETQYF. The CDR3 nucleotides read TGTGCCAGCAGCCTGGGGGGAGTTCCGGAGACCCAGTACTTC. The chain uses TRBV5-4 and TRBJ2-5; a possible D gene is TRBD2 (6 bases). V was pared by 4 bases and J by 5 bases, with 15 bases between. This CDR3 is 14 amino acids long. Germline lookup yields CDR1 SGHNT and CDR2 YYREEE (reference sequence).

The gene calls are TRBV30 and TRBJ1-5; D possibly corresponds to TRBD1 (6 bases). V shed 0 bases and J shed 0 bases, with 12 bases lying between them. CDR1 is GTSNPN, CDR2 SVGIG, per germline (reference sequence). This CDR3 is built from 16 residues. The CDR3 nucleotides read TGTGCCTGGAGTGTACTGACAGGCCTTAGCAATCAGCCCCAGCATTTT. Protein product: CAWSVLTGLSNQPQHF. The whole variable domain, filled in from reference TRBV30 and TRBJ1-5, reads SQTIHQWPATLVQPVGSPLSLECTVEGTSNPNLYWYRQAAGRGLQLLFYSVGIGQISSEVPQNLSASRPQDRQFILSSKKLLLSDSGFYLCAWSVLTGLSNQPQHFGDGTRLSIL.

This clone has just a few counts. This rearrangement joins TRBV5-4 to TRBJ1-2, with no clear D. The V end was cut by 2 bases, the J end by 8 bases, with 10 bases between. CDR1 SGHNT and CDR2 YYREEE come from the germline V gene (reference sequence). CDR3 size: 12 residues. CDR3 DNA: TGTGCCAGCAGCTTAGGCGGGGTAGGCTACACCTTC. It encodes CASSLGGVGYTF.

The rearrangement joins TRBV27 to TRBJ1-5; 7 bases line up with TRBD1. Germline V gene lookup returns CDR1 MNHEY and CDR2 SMNVEV (reference sequence). V shed 2 bases and J 6 bases; nucleotides not matched to a gene: 7. The CDR3 covers 15 residues. For the CDR3, the DNA is TGTGCCAGCAGTTTACCCGGACCAGGGGGTCAGCCCCAGCATTTT. Translating gives CASSLPGPGGQPQHF.

This clone was seen only a few times. This chain connects TRBV28 to TRBJ2-7; TRBD1 might be the D (6 bases). V shed 4 bases and J shed 3 bases, with 19 bases lying between them. The CDR3 is made up of 16 amino acids. Germline CDR1 reads MDHEN; CDR2 reads SYDVKM. CDR3 in amino acids: CASSSTGQGNLYEQYF. The CDR3 coding sequence is TGTGCCAGCAGTTCGACGGGTCAGGGGAATCTCTACGAGCAGTACTTC.

This clone has just a few counts. The V and J genes are TRBV18 and TRBJ2-7; D is ambiguous. The ends were cut back, 3 bases at V and 2 bases at J, with 14 bases in the middle. CDR3 length: 15 amino acids. Germline lookup yields CDR1 KGHSH and CDR2 LQKENI. The CDR3 spells CASSPGSSLAYEQYF. CDR3 sequence (DNA): TGTGCCAGCTCACCGGGCAGCTCACTTGCCTACGAGCAGTACTTC.

This clone was detected a few times. This rearrangement joins TRBV18 to TRBJ1-2, with TRBD1 matching over 8 bases. The CDR3 is 12 residues long. J lost 7 bases, V lost 5 bases, and 3 bases had no gene match. CDR1 KGHSH and CDR2 LQKENI come from the germline V gene. The CDR3 loop reads CASSEDRGGYTF. The DNA of the CDR3 is TGTGCCAGCTCAGAAGACAGGGGTGGCTACACCTTC.

The chain is built from TRBV11-3 and TRBJ1-1; tentative D call: TRBD1 (5 bases). The CDR3 has 13 residues. Germline-derived CDR1 and CDR2 are SGHNT and YENEEA. V was trimmed by 2 bases and J by 2 bases, leaving 6 bases between them. CDR3 bases: TGTGCCAGCAGCTTACAGGGTAACACTGAAGCTTTCTTT. Protein product: CASSLQGNTEAFF.

The chain combines TRBV5-1 with TRBJ2-1, with D unresolved. The V gene lost 4 bases and the J gene lost 0 bases, with 11 bases spanning the gap. The length of the CDR3 is 15 residues. Germline V gene data show CDR1 as SGHRS and CDR2 as YFSETQ. CDR3 in amino acids: CASSKSASSYNEQFF. The CDR3 nucleotides are TGCGCCAGCAGCAAATCAGCGAGCTCCTACAATGAGCAGTTCTTC.

V and J are TRBV7-9 and TRBJ1-5; D ambiguous. Trimming stripped 5 bases from V and 1 base from J, with 9 bases between. CDR1 and CDR2 (germline): SEHNR, FQNEAQ (reference sequence). This CDR3 contains 14 residues. The CDR3 DNA reads as TGTGCCAGCAGCGCCGCAGGCAGCAATCAGCCCCAGCATTTT. Protein sequence: CASSAAGSNQPQHF.

V is TRBV5-1 and J is TRBJ2-6; D may be TRBD1 (5 bases). This CDR3 contains 13 residues. Trimming cost V 0 bases and J 9 bases, with 7 bases left between them. Germline V gene lookup returns CDR1 SGHRS and CDR2 YFSETQ. The CDR3: CASSLDTGNVLTF. The CDR3 DNA is TGCGCCAGCAGCTTGGATACAGGCAACGTCCTGACTTTC.

The chain employs TRBV7-3 and TRBJ2-6; the match to TRBD2 covers 8 bases. V was clipped by 4 bases and J by 0 bases; unmatched bases: 5. Germline V gene lookup returns CDR1 SGHTA and CDR2 FQGTGA. CDR3 length: 17 amino acids. In DNA form, the CDR3 reads TGTGCCAGCAGCTCAATAGCGGGAAGCTCTGGGGCCAACGTCCTGACTTTC. Protein sequence: CASSSIAGSSGANVLTF. Looking up the rest from reference TRBV7-3 and TRBJ2-6 gives the full variable domain: GAGVSQTPSNKVTEKGKYVELRCDPISGHTALYWYRQSLGQGPEFLIYFQGTGAADDSGLPNDRFFAVRPEGSVSTLKIQRTERGDSAVYLCASSSIAGSSGANVLTFGAGSRLTVL.

This clone turned up a few times. The rearrangement uses TRBV19 and TRBJ1-1, with a possible D match to TRBD1 (5 bases). Trimming took 5 bases from V and 3 from J, leaving 13 bases between them. Germline V gives CDR1 LNHDA, CDR2 SQIVND (reference sequence). The CDR3 is made up of 14 amino acids. CDR3 sequence: CASSAKGADTEAFF. The CDR3 nucleotides read TGTGCCAGTAGTGCTAAAGGGGCGGACACTGAAGCTTTCTTT.

The rearrangement uses TRBV29-1 and TRBJ2-1, with D unresolved. Looked up from germline, CDR1 is SQVTM and CDR2 is ANQGSEA. The CDR3 runs 13 residues. Trimming left V 4 bases short and J 8 bases short, with 15 bases between. The CDR3 protein is CSVVVGRGDEQFF. CDR3 sequence (DNA): TGCAGCGTTGTAGTCGGTCGAGGCGATGAGCAGTTCTTC.

This clone was seen more than once but under ten times. The chain is built from TRBV29-1 and TRBJ1-1, with TRBD1 matching over 8 bases. V lost 8 bases to trimming and J lost 0 bases; unmatched junction nucleotides: 5. The CDR3 loop spans 13 amino acids. Germline V gene sequence: CDR1 SQVTM, CDR2 ANQGSEA. The CDR3, as DNA: TGCAGCTCCAGGACAGGGATGAACACTGAAGCTTTCTTT. This encodes CSSRTGMNTEAFF.

This clone appeared a few times. CDR3 amino acids: CASSVLAGGLQETQYF. CDR3 DNA: TGTGCCAGCAGCGTCTTAGCGGGAGGTTTACAAGAGACCCAGTACTTC. The rearrangement joins TRBV9 to TRBJ2-5, with 10 positions matching TRBD2. Germline lookup yields CDR1 SGDLS and CDR2 YYNGEE. The CDR3 extends over 16 amino acids. V was clipped by 2 bases and J by 2 bases; unmatched bases: 6.

In its sample, this clone was seen a few times. This chain connects TRBV6-4 to TRBJ1-1; no reliable D call. Trimming removed 2 bases from V and 1 base from J, with 5 bases in between. Per the germline V gene, CDR1 is MRHNA and CDR2 is SNTAGT. CDR3 length: 13 residues. The CDR3 is CASSDLPNTEAFF. CDR3 bases: TGTGCCAGCAGTGACCTACCGAACACTGAAGCTTTCTTT.

This chain joins TRBV9 and TRBJ2-1; TRBD2 might be the D (6 bases). Germline CDR1 SGDLS, CDR2 YYNGEE. The V end lost 4 bases, the J end lost 7 bases, and 12 bases lay between the germline ends. This CDR3 comprises 13 residues. The CDR3 bases are TGTGCCAGCAGCCGGGGGAGTAGAAATGAGCAGTTCTTC. It codes for CASSRGSRNEQFF.

This clone was picked up a small number of times. The chain uses TRBV28 and TRBJ2-6; unclear D gene. Trimming stripped 2 bases from V and 8 bases from J, with 7 bases between. CDR3 size: 13 residues. Germline V gene sequence: CDR1 MDHEN, CDR2 SYDVKM. DNA for the CDR3: TGTGCCAGCAGTTTAGGGCTACCCAACGTCCTGACTTTC. It encodes CASSLGLPNVLTF.